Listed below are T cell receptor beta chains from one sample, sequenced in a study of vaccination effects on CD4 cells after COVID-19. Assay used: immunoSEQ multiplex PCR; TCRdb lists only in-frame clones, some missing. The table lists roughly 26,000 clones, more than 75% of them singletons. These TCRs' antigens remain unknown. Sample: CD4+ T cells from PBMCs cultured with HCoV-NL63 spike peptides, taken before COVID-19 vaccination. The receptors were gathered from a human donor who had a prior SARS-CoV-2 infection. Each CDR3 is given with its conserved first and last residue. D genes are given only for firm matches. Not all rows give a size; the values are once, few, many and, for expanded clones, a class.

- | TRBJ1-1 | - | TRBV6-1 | TGTGCCAGTCACTACAGGGCGACGAACACTGAAGCTTTCTTT | CASHYRATNTEAFF
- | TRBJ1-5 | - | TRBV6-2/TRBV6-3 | TGTGCCAGCAGTTACCCTCCCCCGGGGCCCCAGCATTTT | CASSYPPPGPQHF
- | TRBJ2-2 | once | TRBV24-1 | TGTGCCACCAGTGATTTGATGGGGGAGATCTCGAACACCGGGGAGCTGTTTTTT | CATSDLMGEISNTGELFF
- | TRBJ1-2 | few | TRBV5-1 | TGCGCCAGCAGCTTGGGCGGCTCCTATGGCTACACCTTC | CASSLGGSYGYTF
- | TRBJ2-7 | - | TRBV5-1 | TGCGCCAGCAGCTTGCAGACAGGCTCCTACGAGCAGTACTTC | CASSLQTGSYEQYF
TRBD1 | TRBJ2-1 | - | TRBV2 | TGTGCCAGCAGTGGGTGGGCAGACAGGGGGGCATTAAATGAGCAGTTCTTC | CASSGWADRGALNEQFF
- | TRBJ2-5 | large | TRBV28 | TGTGCCAGCAGTACCCCAGGGGCCGGGGAGACCCAGTACTTC | CASSTPGAGETQYF
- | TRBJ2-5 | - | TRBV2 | TGTGCCAGCACGAGGTCCGAAGAGACCCAGTACTTC | CASTRSEETQYF
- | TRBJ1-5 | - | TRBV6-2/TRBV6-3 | TGTGCCAGCAGTTACGCCGACACTCAGCCCCAGCATTTT | CASSYADTQPQHF
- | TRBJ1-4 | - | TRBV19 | TGTGCCAGTAGTATCGGTAGGGCTAATGAAAAACTGTTTTTT | CASSIGRANEKLFF
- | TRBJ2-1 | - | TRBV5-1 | TGCGCCAGCAGCTTGGAACAGATCTACAATGAGCAGTTCTTC | CASSLEQIYNEQFF
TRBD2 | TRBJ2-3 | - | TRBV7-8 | TGTGCCAGCAGCTCTACACCGGGACTAGCGGTCTACACAAGCACAGATACGCAGTATTTT | CASSSTPGLAVYTSTDTQYF
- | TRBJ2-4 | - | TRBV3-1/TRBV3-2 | TGTGCCAGCAGCCAAGATCTTGGGGGCATTCAGTACTTC | CASSQDLGGIQYF
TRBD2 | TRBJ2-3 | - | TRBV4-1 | TGCGCCAGCAGCCAGTCTACTAGCGGGAGTCGGACAGATACGCAGTATTTT | CASSQSTSGSRTDTQYF
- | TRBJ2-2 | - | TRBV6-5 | TGTGCCAGCAGTTACCTGCGGACAACTAACACCGGGGAGCTGTTTTTT | CASSYLRTTNTGELFF
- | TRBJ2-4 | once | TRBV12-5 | TGTGCTAGTGGTTTGGGACTAGCCAAAAACATTCAGTACTTC | CASGLGLAKNIQYF
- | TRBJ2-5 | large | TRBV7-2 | TGTGCCAGCAGCTTATCCCTGGGGGAGACCCAGTACTTC | CASSLSLGETQYF
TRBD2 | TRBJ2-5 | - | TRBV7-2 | TGTGCCAGCAGCTTAACCCCTACTAGCGGGGGGGCCAGGGAGACCCAGTACTTC | CASSLTPTSGGARETQYF
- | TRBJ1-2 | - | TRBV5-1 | TGCGCCAGCAGCTGGGATGGGCCTACTAACTATGGCTACACCTTC | CASSWDGPTNYGYTF
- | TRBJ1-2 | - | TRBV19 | TGTGCCAGTAGTCCTCCGGCCCTCTATGGCTACACCTTC | CASSPPALYGYTF
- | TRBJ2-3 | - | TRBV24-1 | TGTGCCACCAGTGATAAGACAGAACCCCTAGATACGCAGTATTTT | CATSDKTEPLDTQYF
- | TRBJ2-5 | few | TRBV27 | TGTGCCAGCAGTCGAGACAGGTTCGCGCAGGAGACCCAGTACTTC | CASSRDRFAQETQYF
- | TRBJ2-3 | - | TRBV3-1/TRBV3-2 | TGTGCCAGCAGTAACCGAGATACGCAGTATTTT | CASSNRDTQYF
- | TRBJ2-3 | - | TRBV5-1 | TGCGCCAGCAGCTTGGACAGGGAAACAGATACGCAGTATTTT | CASSLDRETDTQYF